These T cell receptor beta chains were read from a single sample in a study of chemoradiotherapy in HPV16-positive cancers. Produced via immunoSEQ multiplex PCR; TCRdb's table is partial and in-frame only. The profile shows about 66,000 clones, more than 70% of them singletons. The source material was blood, sampled from a patient who underwent chemoradiotherapy. These receptors were obtained from a human donor with HPV-associated anogenital cancer. CDR3s include the opening cysteine and the closing phenylalanine or tryptophan. The D gene is left open where the match is weak. Clone size is not always given. Where it is, it says once, few, many or a class for expanded clones.

>-|-|TRBV18|TRBJ1-1|15
CASSPGLLPNTEAFF
TGTGCCAGCTCACCCGGACTGCTTCCGAACACTGAAGCTTTCTTT
>-|-|TRBV7-9|TRBJ2-5|14
CASSQGGLQETQYF
TGTGCCAGCAGCCAGGGGGGGCTTCAAGAGACCCAGTACTTC
>-|-|TRBV11-2|TRBJ2-7|14
CASSLGGGGYEQYF
TGTGCCAGCAGCTTAGGCGGAGGTGGCTACGAGCAGTACTTC
>TRBD2|few|TRBV15|TRBJ2-7|17
CATSRVFTGTRNYEQYF
TGTGCCACCAGCAGGGTCTTCACCGGGACTAGAAACTACGAGCAGTACTTC
>TRBD1|-|TRBV6-6|TRBJ1-1|14
CASGAGQGGTEAFF
TGTGCCAGCGGGGCCGGACAGGGAGGTACTGAAGCTTTCTTT
>TRBD1|-|TRBV5-4|TRBJ1-1|17
CASSGTGGYGGYTEAFF
TGTGCCAGCAGCGGGACAGGGGGCTACGGTGGGTACACTGAAGCTTTCTTT
>-|-|TRBV5-4|TRBJ2-7|13
CASSTFPLPEQYF
TGTGCCAGCAGCACCTTCCCCCTTCCAGAGCAGTACTTC
>-|-|TRBV13|TRBJ1-2|14
CASSLGSLGDGYTF
TGTGCCAGCAGCTTAGGCTCCCTGGGGGATGGCTACACCTTC
>-|once|TRBV25-1|TRBJ1-2|12
CASSEQGYGYTF
TGTGCCAGCAGTGAACAGGGCTATGGCTACACCTTC
>-|-|TRBV4-2|TRBJ1-1|13
CASSQDVGTEAFF
TGTGCCAGCAGCCAAGATGTGGGAACTGAAGCTTTCTTT
>TRBD1|-|TRBV5-1|TRBJ1-1|13
CASTPGQDTEAFF
TGCGCCAGCACCCCGGGACAGGACACTGAAGCTTTCTTT
>-|-|TRBV6-1|TRBJ2-7|16
CASSEAGDPPVYEQYF
TGTGCCAGCAGTGAAGCAGGGGACCCACCCGTCTACGAGCAGTACTTC
>TRBD2|-|TRBV5-4|TRBJ2-3|15
CASSRTSGLLDTQYF
TGTGCCAGCAGTCGCACTAGCGGACTTTTGGATACGCAGTATTTT
>-|-|TRBV28|TRBJ1-1|14
CASSPTGGITEAFF
TGTGCCAGCAGTCCGACAGGCGGTATCACTGAAGCTTTCTTT
>-|few|TRBV28|TRBJ2-6|17
CASSSGNSVSGANVLTF
TGTGCCAGCAGTTCAGGCAACTCAGTCTCTGGGGCCAACGTCCTGACTTTC